What follows are 17 T cell receptor beta chains derived from one specimen sequenced in a study of ipilimumab plus nivolumab after autologous stem cell transplantation. This table comes from immunoSEQ multiplex PCR, and its TCRdb copy is limited to in-frame clones, with some not included. The sample carries 15,000 or so clones, roughly 85% recorded once. Material: PBMCs, obtained in a trial of ipilimumab plus nivolumab as post-transplant consolidation. The receptor set was obtained from a male donor with diffuse large B-cell lymphoma.

The rearrangement links TRBV9 to TRBJ2-2; 7 bases are shared with TRBD1. CDR3 length equals 16 residues. Germline CDR1 and CDR2: SGDLS and YYNGEE. V shed 1 base and J 0 bases; nucleotides not matched to a gene: 3. The CDR3: CASSVKGASNTGELFF. As DNA, the CDR3 is TGTGCCAGCAGCGTAAAGGGGGCGTCGAACACCGGGGAGCTGTTTTTT.

The chain combines TRBV5-1 with TRBJ2-1; 8 bases align to TRBD1. The CDR3 covers 16 residues. With V trimmed by 0 bases and J by 8 bases, 10 bases remained unmatched. Germline V lookup: CDR1 SGHRS, CDR2 YFSETQ. CDR3 sequence reads: CASSLVGPGGADEQFF. The CDR3 DNA is TGCGCCAGCAGCTTGGTGGGTCCAGGGGGCGCGGATGAGCAGTTCTTC.

The genes are TRBV29-1 and TRBJ2-7, with D maybe TRBD1 (5 bases). The CDR3 length is 13 residues. The germline V gene has CDR1 SQVTM and CDR2 ANQGSEA. V dropped 1 base and J dropped 2 bases, with 9 bases sitting between them. CDR3 sequence: CSVEGQSTYEQYF. The CDR3 DNA sequence: TGCAGCGTTGAAGGACAGTCTACCTACGAGCAGTACTTC.

The chain is built from TRBV10-2 and TRBJ2-7; possible D gene TRBD1, 6 bases. Per germline, CDR1 WSHSY and CDR2 SAAADI. CDR3 size: 12 residues. The ends were cut back, 6 bases at V and 6 bases at J, with 12 bases in the middle. The CDR3 nucleotides are TGCGCCAGCAGAAACAGGGTTGGCGAGCAGTACTTC. Encoded protein: CASRNRVGEQYF.

The chain carries TRBV18 and TRBJ2-2; 9 nucleotides align to TRBD1. Germline values: CDR1 KGHSH, CDR2 LQKENI. The CDR3 spans 16 residues. V was pared by 4 bases and J by 0 bases, with 3 bases of the junction left unmatched. This chain's CDR3 is CASSRDRDANTGELFF. The CDR3 bases are TGTGCCAGCTCACGGGACAGGGACGCGAACACCGGGGAGCTGTTTTTT.

This chain joins TRBV10-3 and TRBJ2-7, with a weak D call TRBD2 (6 bases). The CDR3 loop spans 14 amino acids. Trimming shortened V by 2 bases and J by 0 bases, and 8 bases separated the two germline ends. The germline CDR1 and CDR2 sequences are ENHRY and SYGVKD. The CDR3 DNA reads as TGTGCCATCAGTGAGGAGCGGGCCTCCTACGAGCAGTACTTC. Its translation: CAISEERASYEQYF.

The V call is TRBV5-4, the J call TRBJ2-5, with TRBD2 matching 11 bases. Germline V CDR1 and CDR2: SGHNT, YYREEE (reference sequence). With 3 bases clipped from V and 0 bases from J, the junction kept 4 bases outside the gene matches. The CDR3 contains 16 residues. CDR3 residues: CASSSLAGGYQETQYF. The CDR3 nucleotides are TGTGCCAGCAGCTCTTTAGCGGGGGGGTACCAAGAGACCCAGTACTTC. The whole variable domain, remainder taken from reference TRBV5-4 and TRBJ2-5, is ETGVTQSPTHLIKTRGQQVTLRCSSQSGHNTVSWYQQALGQGPQFIFQYYREEENGRGNFPPRFSGLQFPNYSSELNVNALELDDSALYLCASSSLAGGYQETQYFGPGTRLLVL.

This clone has more than one count but fewer than ten. V gene TRBV5-4 combines with J gene TRBJ1-1; D not certain. From germline, CDR1 is SGHNT and CDR2 YYREEE (reference sequence). The V gene lost 2 bases and the J gene lost 1 base, with 6 bases spanning the gap. The CDR3 is 13 residues long. This chain's CDR3 is CASSFTENTEAFF. The CDR3 coding sequence is TGTGCCAGCAGCTTCACGGAGAACACTGAAGCTTTCTTT.

Within the sample, this clone is large. This chain links TRBV11-2 with TRBJ2-3; 8 nucleotides line up with TRBD2. Losses at the gene ends were 6 bases for V and 2 bases for J; bases not matched to a gene: 10. The CDR3 is 16 residues long. Germline CDR1 is SGHAT and CDR2 is FQNNGV. CDR3 DNA sequence: TGTGCCAGCAGATCAGGGGTAGCGGGGATCACAGATACGCAGTATTTT. Translation: CASRSGVAGITDTQYF.

The V and J genes are TRBV7-8 and TRBJ2-7; 8 bases map to TRBD1. This CDR3 spans 16 amino acids. Unmatched junction bases numbered 9, after V lost 1 base and J lost 4 bases. The germline gives CDR1 SGHVS, CDR2 FQNEAQ. The CDR3 DNA sequence: TGTGCCAGCAGCTTAGACCCCAGGAACAGGGGGTACGAGCAGTACTTC. Translation: CASSLDPRNRGYEQYF.

This rearrangement joins TRBV6-6 to TRBJ1-2; D not certain. Trimming removed 5 bases from V and 4 bases from J, with 14 bases in between. This CDR3 contains 14 residues. CDR1 and CDR2 (germline): MNHNY, SVGAGI (reference sequence). CDR3 bases: TGTGCCAGCAGTCCGTTTGCACAGAGCTATGGCTACACCTTC. Residues: CASSPFAQSYGYTF.

The J gene is TRBJ2-2, the V gene TRBV10-3, with a weak D call TRBD2 (7 bases). The V gene lost 4 bases and the J gene lost 4 bases, with 10 bases spanning the gap. The germline CDR1 and CDR2 sequences are ENHRY and SYGVKD. This CDR3 spans 14 amino acids. For the CDR3, the DNA is TGTGCCATCAGTGGGGGGGGCCCCACCGGGGAGCTGTTTTTT. As protein: CAISGGGPTGELFF.

The chain links TRBV18 to TRBJ2-3; D may be TRBD1 (6 bases). Germline CDR1 KGHSH, CDR2 LQKENI. V lost 3 bases to trimming and J lost 1 base, with 11 bases between them. The CDR3 sequence is 15 residues long. CDR3 residues: CASSPEDSGTDTQYF. The CDR3 nucleotides read TGTGCCAGCTCACCCGAGGACAGTGGCACAGATACGCAGTATTTT.

The chain uses TRBV19 and TRBJ2-7; no clear D gene. The germline V and J ends were trimmed by 1 base and 2 bases, with 6 bases remaining between them. CDR1 LNHDA and CDR2 SQIVND come from the germline V gene (reference sequence). CDR3 length equals 13 residues. This CDR3 is CASSIGRAYEQYF. CDR3 DNA sequence: TGTGCCAGTAGTATAGGGCGAGCCTACGAGCAGTACTTC.

The CDR3: CASSSRTSGGVGTDTQYF. DNA of the CDR3: TGTGCCAGCAGCTCCCGGACTAGCGGGGGGGTCGGGACAGATACGCAGTATTTT. The genes are TRBV7-3 and TRBJ2-3; 15 positions agree with TRBD2. CDR1 and CDR2 from the germline V gene are SGHTA and FQGTGA. This CDR3 is built from 18 residues. With V trimmed by 4 bases and J by 3 bases, 8 bases remained unmatched.

V usage is TRBV3-1 (or the pseudogene TRBV3-2) and J usage is TRBJ1-1; D remains ambiguous. Germline CDR1 LGHDT, CDR2 YNNKEL (reference sequence). Trimming took off 6 bases at V and 7 bases at J, with 3 bases between the two ends. The CDR3 spans 9 residues. Here the CDR3 reads CASSYEAFF. The CDR3 nucleotides are TGTGCCAGCAGTTATGAAGCTTTCTTT.

Within the sample, this clone is medium-sized. The chain uses TRBV4-2 and TRBJ2-7, with D perhaps TRBD1 or TRBD2 (7 bases each). Per the germline V gene, CDR1 is LGHNA and CDR2 is YNFKEQ. CDR3 length: 15 amino acids. Trimming removed 4 bases from V and 2 bases from J, with 15 bases in between. CDR3 nucleotide sequence: TGTGCCAGCAGCCGGGAGGGGACAGTGGCCTACGAGCAGTACTTC. It encodes CASSREGTVAYEQYF.